This T cell receptor (beta chain) was recorded in a study of blood T cells in healthy people across ages. Overall study findings and caveats: Those diversity estimates obtained from one million T cells were thought to be underestimates. Whereas aged donors had fewer naive CD4+ cells, long-lived donors had more of them and higher diversity.

A sample-barcoded 5' primer and a J-beta primer mix were used in a second PCR of roughly 7 to 12 cycles. One entry per CDR3 protein results from TCRdb running MiXCR on the 5' RACE reads. The sample holds around 900,000 distinct CDR3 sequences; just over 50% are singletons and the top ten take about a fifth. The authors isolated at least 6.5 million PBMCs per sample. Each sample provided at least 5.5 micrograms of extracted total RNA. The CDR3 loop spans 16 amino acids. Germline lookup yields CDR1 SGHTA and CDR2 FQGNSA. With 0 bases clipped from V and 5 bases from J, the junction kept 7 bases outside the gene matches. This clonotype came up a few times. Its specificity is unknown.

The sequence derives from a woman aged 55-69 years in good health. The sample consisted of blood. The chain links TRBV7-2 to TRBJ2-1, with TRBD2 matching 7 bases. The DNA of the CDR3 is TGTGCCAGCAGCTTAGCGTGGTCTAGCGGAAACAATGAGCAGTTCTTC. It is translated as CASSLAWSSGNNEQFF. Drawing the rest from reference TRBV7-2 and TRBJ2-1, the complete variable domain is GAGVSQSPSNKVTEKGKDVELRCDPISGHTALYWYRQSLGQGLEFLIYFQGNSAPDKSGLPSDRFSAERTGGSVSTLTIQRTQQEDSAVYLCASSLAWSSGNNEQFFGPGTRLTVL.